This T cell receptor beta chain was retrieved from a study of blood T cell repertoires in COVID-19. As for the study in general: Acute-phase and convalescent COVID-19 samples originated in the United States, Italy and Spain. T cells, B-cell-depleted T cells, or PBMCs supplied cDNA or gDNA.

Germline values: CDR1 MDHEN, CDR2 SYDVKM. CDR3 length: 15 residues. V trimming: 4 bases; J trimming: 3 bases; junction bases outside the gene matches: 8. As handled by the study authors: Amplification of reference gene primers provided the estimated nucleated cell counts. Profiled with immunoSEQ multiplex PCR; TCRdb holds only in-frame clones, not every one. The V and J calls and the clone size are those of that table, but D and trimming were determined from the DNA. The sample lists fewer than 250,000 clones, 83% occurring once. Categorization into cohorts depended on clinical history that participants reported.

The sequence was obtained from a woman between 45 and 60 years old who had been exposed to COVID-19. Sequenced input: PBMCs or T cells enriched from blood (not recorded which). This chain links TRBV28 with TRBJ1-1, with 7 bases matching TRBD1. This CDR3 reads CASSSYRGADTEAFF. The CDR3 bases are TGTGCCAGCAGTTCCTACAGGGGAGCGGACACTGAAGCTTTCTTT.